These 21 T cell receptor beta chains originate from one sample sequenced in a study of T cell responses to AZD1222 COVID-19 vaccine. The method was immunoSEQ multiplex PCR; TCRdb's version includes in-frame clones alone and lacks a portion of them. The table records about 29,000 clones, nearly 95% of them present only once. Sequencing used peripheral blood, obtained on day 0 of AZD1222 vaccination. Receptor source: an adult in good health.

The gene calls are TRBV6-5 and TRBJ2-1; TRBD2 is a possible D gene (6 bases). The ends were cut back, 6 bases at V and 2 bases at J, with 8 bases in the middle. The CDR3 is 13 amino acids. Per germline, CDR1 MNHEY and CDR2 SVGAGI. This chain's CDR3 is CASRTGAYNEQFF. CDR3 in DNA: TGTGCCAGCAGAACGGGAGCCTACAATGAGCAGTTCTTC.

The rearrangement uses TRBV18 and TRBJ2-4, with TRBD2 matching over 9 bases. Trimming cost V 0 bases and J 0 bases; bases outside gene matches: 3. The V gene's germline CDR1 is KGHSH and CDR2 LQKENI. There are 17 residues in the CDR3. CDR3 sequence reads: CASSPPELAGAKNIQYF. For the CDR3, the DNA is TGTGCCAGCTCACCACCCGAACTAGCGGGAGCCAAAAACATTCAGTACTTC.

In nucleotides, the CDR3 is TGTGCCAGCAGCCCTAGGGACACGAACACCGGGGAGCTGTTTTTT. Residues: CASSPRDTNTGELFF. The chain employs TRBV7-9 and TRBJ2-2; maybe TRBD1 (6 bases). CDR1 and CDR2 from the germline V gene are SEHNR and FQNEAQ (reference sequence). CDR3 size: 15 residues. Deletions cut 5 bases from V and 0 bases from J, with 10 bases between.

The CDR3 protein is CAWSAGLLPTYEQYF. CDR3 DNA: TGTGCCTGGAGCGCGGGCCTCCTCCCTACCTACGAGCAGTACTTC. The chain recombines TRBV30 with TRBJ2-7, with a possible D match to TRBD2 (5 bases). Germline CDR1 GTSNPN, CDR2 SVGIG (reference sequence). Between the trimmed V and J ends, which lost 3 bases and 2 bases, there was a span of 17 bases. This CDR3 has 15 amino acids. Full variable domain (missing parts from reference TRBV30 and TRBJ2-7): SQTIHQWPATLVQPVGSPLSLECTVEGTSNPNLYWYRQAAGRGLQLLFYSVGIGQISSEVPQNLSASRPQDRQFILSSKKLLLSDSGFYLCAWSAGLLPTYEQYFGPGTRLTVT.

V and J are TRBV19 and TRBJ2-3; 9 bases are a match to TRBD2. V shed 2 bases and J 4 bases; nucleotides not matched to a gene: 1. The CDR3 contains 14 residues. The V gene's germline CDR1 is LNHDA and CDR2 SQIVND (reference sequence). The CDR3 DNA reads as TGTGCCAGTAGTATACTAGCGGGGTCAGATACGCAGTATTTT. This translates into CASSILAGSDTQYF.

This clone was seen only once. J is TRBJ2-5 and V is TRBV15; D is unclear. Trimming took off 5 bases at V and 2 bases at J, with 15 bases between the two ends. Germline V CDR1 and CDR2: LNHNV, YYDKDF (reference sequence). The CDR3 length is 15 residues. The CDR3 nucleotides read TGTGCCACCAGCTTTACTCTCGACACTCAAGAGACCCAGTACTTC. Its translation: CATSFTLDTQETQYF. The full variable domain, its missing parts supplied by reference TRBV15 and TRBJ2-5, is DAMVIQNPRYQVTQFGKPVTLSCSQTLNHNVMYWYQQKSSQAPKLLFHYYDKDFNNEADTPDNFQSRRPNTSFCFLDIRSPGLGDTAMYLCATSFTLDTQETQYFGPGTRLLVL.

The V call is TRBV11-1, the J call TRBJ1-1, with D perhaps matching TRBD1 (6 bases). Germline-derived CDR1 and CDR2 are SGHAT and FQDESV (reference sequence). This CDR3 spans 15 amino acids. V lost 5 bases and J lost 4, with 17 bases in between. CDR3 in amino acids: CASSDARGGVTEAFF. DNA for the CDR3: TGTGCCAGCAGCGATGCCCGAGGGGGAGTCACTGAAGCTTTCTTT.

The rearrangement joins TRBV30 to TRBJ1-2; D is unresolved. The CDR3 spans 13 residues. The V end was cut by 5 bases, the J end by 6 bases, with 16 bases between. CDR1 GTSNPN and CDR2 SVGIG come from the germline V gene (reference sequence). As DNA, the CDR3 is TGTGCCTGGGGGCCTGTAGGAAGCCATGGCTACACCTTC. Its protein is CAWGPVGSHGYTF. Using reference TRBV30 and TRBJ1-2 for the parts outside the CDR3, the full variable domain is SQTIHQWPATLVQPVGSPLSLECTVEGTSNPNLYWYRQAAGRGLQLLFYSVGIGQISSEVPQNLSASRPQDRQFILSSKKLLLSDSGFYLCAWGPVGSHGYTFGSGTRLTVV.

This clone came up a few times. The rearrangement uses TRBV30 and TRBJ2-7; a weak D match, TRBD2 (5 bases). The CDR3 covers 11 residues. V lost 5 bases and J lost 3, with 8 bases in between. Germline values: CDR1 GTSNPN, CDR2 SVGIG (reference sequence). DNA for the CDR3: TGTGCCTGGGCGGGCGTCTACGAGCAGTACTTC. This gives the protein CAWAGVYEQYF.

As DNA, the CDR3 is TGTGCCAGCAGCTTGTATTCGGCTTCAGGTGAAAAACTGTTTTTT. Encoded protein: CASSLYSASGEKLFF. This chain uses TRBV11-1 with TRBJ1-4; D remains ambiguous. CDR1 is SGHAT, CDR2 FQDESV, per germline (reference sequence). The length of the CDR3 is 15 residues. V was trimmed by 3 bases and J by 7 bases, leaving 15 bases between them.

This clone was found once. V gene TRBV30 combines with J gene TRBJ1-3, with a weak D call TRBD1 (6 bases). CDR1 GTSNPN and CDR2 SVGIG come from the germline V gene (reference sequence). CDR3 length: 12 amino acids. V lost 3 bases to trimming and J lost 4 bases, with 7 bases between them. CDR3 region: CAWSGQGNTIYF. Here the CDR3 DNA reads TGTGCCTGGAGCGGACAGGGAAACACCATATATTTT.

CDR3: CASSFSRETNEKLFF. The CDR3 DNA reads TGTGCCAGCTCATTCTCCAGGGAGACTAATGAAAAACTGTTTTTT. This rearrangement joins TRBV18 to TRBJ1-4; tentatively, D is TRBD1 (5 bases). This CDR3 is built from 15 residues. CDR1 is KGHSH, CDR2 LQKENI, per germline. V lost 5 bases and J lost 2, with 12 bases in between.

V and J are TRBV12-5 and TRBJ2-7, with 11 positions matching TRBD2. V shed 0 bases, J shed 4 bases, and the junction held 8 bases outside the gene matches. CDR3 size: 17 residues. Germline V CDR1 and CDR2: LGHNT, FRNRAP. The CDR3 spells CASGLVSTSGSQYEQYF. CDR3 nucleotides: TGTGCTAGTGGTTTGGTAAGTACTAGCGGGAGTCAATACGAGCAGTACTTC.

The rearrangement joins TRBV21-1 to TRBJ2-3; the DNA was not used to check the table's D call, TRBD2. TRBV21-1 is an annotated pseudogene. The CDR3 loop spans 16 amino acids. CDR3 sequence reads: CASRVARAGGADTQYF. In DNA form, the CDR3 reads TGTGCCAGCAGAGTGGCACGAGCGGGGGGAGCAGATACGCAGTATTTT.

The CDR3 nucleotides are TGTGCCAGCAGGAGAGACGCGCAAGAGACCCAGTACTTC. It yields the protein CASRRDAQETQYF. The V gene is TRBV2, the J gene TRBJ2-5; no firm D call. From germline, CDR1 is SNHLY and CDR2 FYNNEI. V lost 6 bases to trimming and J lost 2 bases, with 10 bases between them. The CDR3 has 13 residues.

This clone showed up just once. The CDR3 nucleotides are TGCGCCAGCAGCTTGGGTACAGCTCCTTCTAATGAAAAACTGTTTTTT. Its translation is CASSLGTAPSNEKLFF. The chain links TRBV5-1 to TRBJ1-4, with no clear D. Looked up from germline, CDR1 is SGHRS and CDR2 is YFSETQ. Trimming left V 0 bases short and J 3 bases short, with 12 bases between. CDR3 length equals 16 residues.

The chain joins TRBV12-3 or TRBV12-4 to TRBJ2-2; D is unclear. V lost 4 bases and J 5 bases, leaving 5 bases between the germline ends. The CDR3 is 12 residues long. The CDR3 protein is CASSSRTGELFF. Here the CDR3 DNA reads TGTGCCAGCAGTTCTAGAACCGGGGAGCTGTTTTTT.

V and J are TRBV9 and TRBJ2-7; D ambiguous. This CDR3 region has 15 residues. The germline V gene encodes CDR1 SGDLS and CDR2 YYNGEE. V gave up 0 bases and J gave up 3 bases, with 13 bases separating them. Written as DNA, the CDR3 is TGTGCCAGCAGCGTAGCCCCTAACGTGGGCTACGAGCAGTACTTC. Protein product: CASSVAPNVGYEQYF. Based on the CDR3 plus reference TRBV9 and TRBJ2-7, the full variable domain is DSGVTQTPKHLITATGQRVTLRCSPRSGDLSVYWYQQSLDQGLQFLIQYYNGEERAKGNILERFSAQQFPDLHSELNLSSLELGDSALYFCASSVAPNVGYEQYFGPGTRLTVT.

The CDR3: CASSPYPLDTQYF. DNA of the CDR3: TGTGCCAGCAGCCCATACCCCCTAGATACGCAGTATTTT. V and J are TRBV14 and TRBJ2-3; D gene uncertain. CDR3 length: 13 residues. Germline CDR1 is SGHDN and CDR2 is FVKESK. Between the trimmed V and J ends, which lost 4 bases and 5 bases, there was a span of 10 bases.

V is TRBV10-2 and J is TRBJ2-7, with a tentative D call TRBD1 (6 bases). The CDR3 runs to 14 residues. Germline CDR1 reads WSHSY; CDR2 reads SAAADI. V lost 7 bases to trimming and J lost 1 base, with 14 bases between them. CDR3 amino acids: CASKQTGTSYEQYF. For the CDR3, the DNA is TGCGCCAGCAAACAAACCGGGACATCCTACGAGCAGTACTTC.

The chain couples TRBV9 to TRBJ2-5; 7 bases align to TRBD1. This CDR3 comprises 18 residues. V gave up 3 bases and J gave up 4 bases; unmatched junction bases: 18. In germline, CDR1 is SGDLS, CDR2 YYNGEE. The CDR3 nucleotides read TGTGCCAGCAGCGCACTCGACAGGGAAGGTGGGGTAGGAGAGACCCAGTACTTC. Amino acids: CASSALDREGGVGETQYF.